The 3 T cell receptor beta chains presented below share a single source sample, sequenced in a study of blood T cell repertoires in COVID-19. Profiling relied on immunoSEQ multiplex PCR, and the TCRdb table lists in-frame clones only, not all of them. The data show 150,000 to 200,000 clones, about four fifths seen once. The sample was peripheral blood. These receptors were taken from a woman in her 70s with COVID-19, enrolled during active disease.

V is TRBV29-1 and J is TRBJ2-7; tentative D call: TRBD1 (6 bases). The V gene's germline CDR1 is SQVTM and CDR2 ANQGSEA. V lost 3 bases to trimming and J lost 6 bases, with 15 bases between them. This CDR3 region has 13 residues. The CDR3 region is CSVDGAGVAEQYF. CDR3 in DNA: TGCAGCGTTGATGGGGCAGGGGTGGCCGAGCAGTACTTC.

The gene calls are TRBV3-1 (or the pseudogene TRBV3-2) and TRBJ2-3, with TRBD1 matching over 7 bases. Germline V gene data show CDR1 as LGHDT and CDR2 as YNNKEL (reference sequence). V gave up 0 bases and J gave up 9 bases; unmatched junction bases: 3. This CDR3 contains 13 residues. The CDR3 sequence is CASSQDWDRTQYF. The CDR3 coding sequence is TGTGCCAGCAGCCAAGACTGGGACAGAACGCAGTATTTT.

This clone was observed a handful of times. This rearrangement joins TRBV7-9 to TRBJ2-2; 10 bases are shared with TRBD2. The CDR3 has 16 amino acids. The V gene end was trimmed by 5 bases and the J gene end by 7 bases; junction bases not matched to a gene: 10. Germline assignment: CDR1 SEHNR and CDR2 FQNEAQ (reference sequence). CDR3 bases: TGTGCCAGCAGCCCCCCTCGGGCTAGCGGGAGCGGGGAGCTGTTTTTT. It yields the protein CASSPPRASGSGELFF.